What follows are 7 T cell receptor beta chains derived from one specimen sequenced in a study of blood T cell repertoires in COVID-19. The data were produced by immunoSEQ multiplex PCR, yet TCRdb's version contains in-frame clones alone and is incomplete. Of about 100,000 clones detected, less than 90% appear once; the ten largest clones hold 3.8%. What was sequenced was peripheral blood. All receptors come from a man between 60 and 75 years old with acute or convalescent COVID-19.

The rearrangement uses TRBV5-4 and TRBJ2-6; D may be TRBD2 (6 bases). The V end lost 4 bases, the J end lost 3 bases, and 14 bases lay between the germline ends. From germline, CDR1 is SGHNT and CDR2 YYREEE (reference sequence). The CDR3 loop spans 16 amino acids. The CDR3 nucleotides read TGTGCCAGCAGCCCACCCGGGGGAGGTGGGGCCAACGTCCTGACTTTC. Translating it yields CASSPPGGGGANVLTF. The whole variable domain, remainder taken from reference TRBV5-4 and TRBJ2-6, is ETGVTQSPTHLIKTRGQQVTLRCSSQSGHNTVSWYQQALGQGPQFIFQYYREEENGRGNFPPRFSGLQFPNYSSELNVNALELDDSALYLCASSPPGGGGANVLTFGAGSRLTVL.

The V gene is TRBV5-1, the J gene TRBJ2-3; a possible D gene is TRBD1 (6 bases). The V end was cut by 3 bases, the J end by 2 bases, with 10 bases between. The CDR3 has 14 amino acids. Germline CDR1 SGHRS, CDR2 YFSETQ. CDR3 residues: CASSWDTITDTQYF. CDR3 nucleotide sequence: TGCGCCAGCAGCTGGGACACCATCACAGATACGCAGTATTTT. Variable domain in full (rest from reference TRBV5-1 and TRBJ2-3): KAGVTQTPRYLIKTRGQQVTLSCSPISGHRSVSWYQQTPGQGLQFLFEYFSETQRNKGNFPGRFSGRQFSNSRSEMNVSTLELGDSALYLCASSWDTITDTQYFGPGTRLTVL.

This chain uses TRBV10-3 with TRBJ2-7, with D maybe TRBD2 (6 bases). CDR3 length: 13 residues. Germline values: CDR1 ENHRY, CDR2 SYGVKD. V was shortened by 4 bases and J by 2 bases, with 9 bases between the two germline ends. The CDR3 DNA follows: TGTGCCATCAGTGTGGGGGGTCCCTACGAGCAGTACTTC. As protein: CAISVGGPYEQYF.

The chain uses TRBV6-5 and TRBJ1-1, with D unclear. V dropped 6 bases and J dropped 4 bases, with 12 bases sitting between them. The CDR3 has 13 amino acids. Looked up from germline, CDR1 is MNHEY and CDR2 is SVGAGI. The CDR3 DNA reads as TGTGCCAGCAGCCCCTTAGTCGGCACTGAAGCTTTCTTT. Amino acid sequence: CASSPLVGTEAFF.

The chain is built from TRBV10-1 and TRBJ2-2; 15 positions match TRBD2. Germline assignment: CDR1 WNHNN and CDR2 SYGVQD (reference sequence). V dropped 5 bases and J dropped 6; count of bases not matched to a gene: 4. The CDR3 totals 16 residues. CDR3 sequence reads: CASSRGTSGRSGELFF. The CDR3 bases are TGCGCCAGCAGTCGGGGGACTAGCGGGAGGTCCGGGGAGCTGTTTTTT.

The genes are TRBV4-1 and TRBJ2-2, with 8 positions matching TRBD2. CDR3 length equals 20 residues. The ends lost 1 base at V and 4 bases at J; junction bases unmatched: 17. The germline CDR1 and CDR2 sequences are MGHRA and YSYEKL. The DNA of the CDR3 is TGCGCCAGCAGCCAAGTTTCCGGGGGGTTAGCGGGGATTGGCACCGGGGAGCTGTTTTTT. Translated, it gives CASSQVSGGLAGIGTGELFF.

The chain combines TRBV18 with TRBJ1-1; D is perhaps TRBD1 (5 bases). The CDR3 has 15 amino acids. From germline, CDR1 is KGHSH and CDR2 LQKENI. V shed 3 bases and J shed 2 bases, with 13 bases lying between them. This CDR3 is CASSPLTAINTEAFF. In DNA, the CDR3 is TGTGCCAGCTCACCCCTGACAGCCATAAACACTGAAGCTTTCTTT. Together with reference TRBV18 and TRBJ1-1, the CDR3 gives the full variable domain: NAGVMQNPRHLVRRRGQEARLRCSPMKGHSHVYWYRQLPEEGLKFMVYLQKENIIDESGMPKERFSAEFPKEGPSILRIQQVVRGDSAAYFCASSPLTAINTEAFFGQGTRLTVV.